Here is one TCR beta chain with its context. Its antigen is still unknown. The CDR3 length is 16 residues. From germline, CDR1 is SGHTA and CDR2 FQGNSA. J gave up 4 bases and V 0 bases, and 6 bases lay outside the gene matches. The entry originates in a study of cytomegalovirus exposure and HLA in healthy donors. As for the study in general: In an earlier analysis, 95 million to 140 million unique TCR beta sequences were found from 200 million or so T cells. Study conclusions and caveats: Earlier analysis found most TCR beta V segments productive about 87% or about 30% of the time. A likely sequencing artifact accounted for one observed cluster of highly shared sequence variants.

Amplification used 60 Vbeta primers and 13 Jbeta primers. The protocol was immunoSEQ multiplex PCR, while the TCRdb copy is restricted to in-frame clones and leaves out a portion. The sample holds about 90,000 clones, about three quarters seen once. V and J are TRBV7-2 and TRBJ1-2; TRBD1 agrees at 9 bases. This clonotype originated in a woman aged 40-49 years in good health and CMV-seropositive. Sequencing used PBMCs. This CDR3 is CASSLAGQGLGYGYTF. DNA for the CDR3: TGTGCCAGCAGCTTAGCTGGACAGGGGCTGGGCTATGGCTACACCTTC.